The next 32 T cell receptor beta chains were all read from a single sample in a study of T cell responses to AZD1222 COVID-19 vaccine. Profiled with immunoSEQ multiplex PCR; TCRdb holds only in-frame clones, not every one. This sample carries tens of thousands of clones, approximately 90% of them seen once, and the ten largest clones take roughly 5.9%. The material was peripheral blood, obtained 28 days after the second AZD1222 dose. The receptor set was obtained from an adult who received the AZD1222 COVID-19 vaccine.

The chain combines TRBV10-2 with TRBJ2-1, with D perhaps matching TRBD1 (6 bases). CDR3 length equals 15 residues. V lost 6 bases, J lost 0 bases, and 12 bases lay in between. Germline loops: CDR1 WSHSY, CDR2 SAAADI. The DNA for the CDR3 is TGCGCCAGCAGCATTACAGGGAGCTCCTACAATGAGCAGTTCTTC. It specifies CASSITGSSYNEQFF.

DNA for the CDR3: TGCGCCAGCAGCTTGGAAGGGGTCTACAGGAACACTGAAGCTTTCTTT. This codes for CASSLEGVYRNTEAFF. The V gene is TRBV5-1, the J gene TRBJ1-1; D possibly corresponds to TRBD1 (5 bases). Germline CDR1 reads SGHRS; CDR2 reads YFSETQ. Trimming shortened V by 0 bases and J by 1 base, and 13 bases separated the two germline ends. This CDR3 is built from 16 residues.

The V gene is TRBV6-5, the J gene TRBJ1-1; D uncertain. Trimming stripped 7 bases from V and 0 bases from J, with 15 bases between. The CDR3 covers 15 residues. Germline CDR1 and CDR2: MNHEY and SVGAGI. The CDR3 DNA is TGTGCCAGCACCCCTTTTTTGGGATTGAACACTGAAGCTTTCTTT. Its protein product is CASTPFLGLNTEAFF.

The chain links TRBV28 to TRBJ1-1; D is ambiguous. V lost 7 bases to trimming and J lost 1 base, with 10 bases between them. This CDR3 region has 13 residues. CDR1 and CDR2 from the germline V gene are MDHEN and SYDVKM. CDR3 protein: CASKSLANTEAFF. As DNA, the CDR3 is TGTGCCAGCAAATCCCTGGCGAACACTGAAGCTTTCTTT.

A single count supports this clone. V and J are TRBV7-6 and TRBJ2-1; 10 positions agree with TRBD2. V shed 5 bases and J 8 bases; nucleotides not matched to a gene: 9. CDR1 is SGHVS, CDR2 FNYEAQ, per germline. This CDR3 comprises 15 residues. CDR3 in amino acids: CASSKTGTSVDEQFF. The CDR3 nucleotides are TGTGCCAGCAGCAAAACCGGGACTAGCGTCGATGAGCAGTTCTTC. The full variable domain, its missing parts supplied by reference TRBV7-6 and TRBJ2-1, is GAGVSQSPRYKVTKRGQDVALRCDPISGHVSLYWYRQALGQGPEFLTYFNYEAQQDKSGLPNDRFSAERPEGSISTLTIQRTEQRDSAMYRCASSKTGTSVDEQFFGPGTRLTVL.

V usage is TRBV10-2 and J usage is TRBJ1-6; TRBD1 aligns across 9 bases. CDR3 length equals 15 residues. CDR1 is WSHSY, CDR2 SAAADI, per germline. V was clipped by 1 base and J by 6 bases; unmatched bases: 1. CDR3 loop: CASSEWTGVNSPLHF. CDR3 DNA sequence: TGCGCCAGCAGTGAGTGGACAGGGGTTAATTCACCCCTCCACTTT.

The rearrangement joins TRBV19 to TRBJ1-2; D unresolved. This CDR3 is 11 amino acids long. V lost 3 bases and J lost 8, with 7 bases in between. In germline, CDR1 is LNHDA, CDR2 SQIVND (reference sequence). CDR3 sequence reads: CASSMVGGYTF. In nucleotides, the CDR3 is TGTGCCAGTAGTATGGTCGGGGGCTACACCTTC.

The chain combines TRBV4-2 with TRBJ1-2; TRBD1 aligns across 9 bases. The J segment lost 4 bases and the V segment lost 0 bases, leaving 3 bases of the junction unmatched. The CDR3 sequence is 15 residues long. Per germline, CDR1 LGHNA and CDR2 YNFKEQ. DNA for the CDR3: TGTGCCAGCAGCCAAGAACAGGGGGCGATCTATGGCTACACCTTC. Translated: CASSQEQGAIYGYTF.

This clone has only a few counts. The genes are TRBV24-1 and TRBJ1-2, with D maybe TRBD1 (5 bases). Per the germline V gene, CDR1 is KGHDR and CDR2 is SFDVKD. This CDR3 spans 14 amino acids. V was trimmed by 2 bases and J by 2 bases, leaving 8 bases between them. The DNA for the CDR3 is TGTGCCACCAGTGATTGGGGCTTAAACTATGGCTACACCTTC. As protein: CATSDWGLNYGYTF.

The CDR3 DNA reads TGTGCCAGCAGCCGAGACCCGGGACAGGGACGTGGGAACTATGGCTACACCTTC. It specifies CASSRDPGQGRGNYGYTF. This sequence joins TRBV7-9 and TRBJ1-2, with 9 positions matching TRBD1. V dropped 5 bases and J dropped 2; count of bases not matched to a gene: 15. The CDR3 extends over 18 amino acids. Germline V gene data show CDR1 as SEHNR and CDR2 as FQNEAQ (reference sequence).

This chain joins TRBV3-1 (or the pseudogene TRBV3-2) and TRBJ1-2; D may be TRBD1 (5 bases). With 1 base removed from V and 7 bases from J, the gap between germline ends came to 19 bases. From germline, CDR1 is LGHDT and CDR2 YNNKEL (reference sequence). This CDR3 region has 16 residues. The CDR3 region has the DNA TGTGCCAGCAGCCAAGGGGTGCTCAGGGATTCGTTTGGCTACACCTTC. Translation gives CASSQGVLRDSFGYTF.

Only a few counts were recorded for this clone. The chain carries TRBV24-1 and TRBJ2-2, with D unresolved. The CDR3 contains 15 residues. Germline V gene lookup returns CDR1 KGHDR and CDR2 SFDVKD. Trimming took off 3 bases at V and 0 bases at J, with 7 bases between the two ends. The CDR3 here is CATSDTETNTGELFF. The CDR3 DNA reads as TGTGCCACCAGTGATACAGAGACGAACACCGGGGAGCTGTTTTTT.

The chain joins TRBV5-5 to TRBJ1-4; D is perhaps TRBD1 (5 bases). Germline assignment: CDR1 SGHKS and CDR2 YYEKEE (reference sequence). Trimming stripped 4 bases from V and 0 bases from J, with 19 bases between. The CDR3 length is 18 residues. CDR3 DNA sequence: TGTGCCAGCAGCCCTAGGGGCAGAATTATTGCAACTAATGAAAAACTGTTTTTT. Translating gives CASSPRGRIIATNEKLFF. Drawing the rest from reference TRBV5-5 and TRBJ1-4, the complete variable domain is DAGVTQSPTHLIKTRGQQVTLRCSPISGHKSVSWYQQVLGQGPQFIFQYYEKEERGRGNFPDRFSARQFPNYSSELNVNALLLGDSALYLCASSPRGRIIATNEKLFFGSGTQLSVL.

This chain joins TRBV10-1 and TRBJ1-4; D may be TRBD1 (5 bases). This CDR3 is 15 amino acids long. V was trimmed by 0 bases and J by 6 bases, leaving 11 bases between them. The germline gives CDR1 WNHNN, CDR2 SYGVQD (reference sequence). The CDR3 DNA sequence: TGCGCCAGCAGTGAGTCGGGGGTTCCGGATGAAAAACTGTTTTTT. This gives the protein CASSESGVPDEKLFF.

The chain uses TRBV28 and TRBJ1-2, with D unclear. CDR1 MDHEN and CDR2 SYDVKM come from the germline V gene. The CDR3 runs 15 residues. Between the trimmed V and J ends, which lost 5 bases and 5 bases, there was a span of 18 bases. The CDR3 bases are TGTGCCAGCAGTAAAAGGACGTCGAATCTTTATGGCTACACCTTC. It is translated as CASSKRTSNLYGYTF.

The CDR3 region is CASSSRTGPDYGYTF. The CDR3 DNA reads as TGTGCCAGCAGCTCCCGGACAGGACCAGATTATGGCTACACCTTC. The chain couples TRBV9 to TRBJ1-2, with TRBD1 identical over 7 bases. J gave up 5 bases and V 4 bases, and 11 bases lay outside the gene matches. Germline assignment: CDR1 SGDLS and CDR2 YYNGEE. The CDR3 consists of 15 residues.

J is TRBJ2-1 and V is TRBV5-1, with 8 bases fitting TRBD1. The CDR3 consists of 14 residues. V was pared by 0 bases and J by 10 bases, with 6 bases of the junction left unmatched. Germline V gives CDR1 SGHRS, CDR2 YFSETQ. Written as DNA, the CDR3 is TGCGCCAGCAGCTTGGGTACAGGGGGAAGAGAGCAGTTCTTC. It is translated as CASSLGTGGREQFF.

This clone was seen just once. J is TRBJ2-2 and V is TRBV2, with D perhaps assigned TRBD1 or TRBD2 (5 bases each). The germline V gene encodes CDR1 SNHLY and CDR2 FYNNEI. The CDR3 consists of 15 residues. The V end lost 6 bases, the J end lost 2 bases, and 13 bases lay between the germline ends. The CDR3 reads CASRAGTSNTGELFF. Written as DNA, the CDR3 is TGTGCCAGCAGGGCCGGGACGTCTAACACCGGGGAGCTGTTTTTT.

The chain recombines TRBV3-1 (or the pseudogene TRBV3-2) with TRBJ2-5; D not certain. The CDR3 loop spans 11 amino acids. Germline V lookup: CDR1 LGHDT, CDR2 YNNKEL (reference sequence). The V end lost 1 base, the J end lost 8 bases, and 5 bases lay between the germline ends. CDR3 sequence (DNA): TGTGCCAGCAGCCAAGGTGGCACCCAGTACTTC. It translates to CASSQGGTQYF.

The chain joins TRBV7-2 to TRBJ2-1; 8 nucleotides agree with TRBD2. The V and J ends lost 2 bases and 4 bases, in that order; junction bases with no gene match: 4. Germline values: CDR1 SGHTA, CDR2 FQGNSA. This CDR3 contains 15 residues. The CDR3 region is CASSLSAGEYNEQFF. The CDR3 nucleotides read TGTGCCAGCAGCTTATCAGCGGGGGAGTACAATGAGCAGTTCTTC.

The chain joins TRBV3-1 (or the pseudogene TRBV3-2) to TRBJ1-4, with TRBD1 matching 8 bases. The CDR3 spans 13 residues. Germline trimming cut 4 bases from V and 8 bases from J; bases unmatched to any gene: 3. CDR1 and CDR2 from the germline V gene are LGHDT and YNNKEL (reference sequence). The CDR3 loop reads CASSPGGREKLFF. The CDR3 DNA is TGTGCCAGCAGCCCAGGGGGCAGAGAAAAACTGTTTTTT.

The rearrangement links TRBV19 to TRBJ1-5; 7 bases line up with TRBD1. Germline-derived CDR1 and CDR2 are LNHDA and SQIVND (reference sequence). The length of the CDR3 is 16 residues. With V trimmed by 7 bases and J by 0 bases, 9 bases remained unmatched. The CDR3 bases are TGTGCCAGTATGTCGTCAGGGGGATATAGCAATCAGCCCCAGCATTTT. Its protein is CASMSSGGYSNQPQHF.

V usage is TRBV4-1 and J usage is TRBJ1-1; D possibly corresponds to TRBD1 (5 bases). This CDR3 is built from 14 residues. Germline loops: CDR1 MGHRA, CDR2 YSYEKL. The germline V and J ends were trimmed by 10 bases and 5 bases, with 20 bases remaining between them. DNA for the CDR3: TGCGCCACCAACATACCAGGGACGGGTACTGAAGCTTTCTTT. This codes for CATNIPGTGTEAFF.

This clone showed up just once. The chain carries TRBV7-2 and TRBJ1-6, with D possibly being TRBD1 (5 bases). The CDR3 consists of 14 residues. V was cut by 3 bases and J by 10 bases, with 13 bases left in between. CDR1 and CDR2 from the germline V gene are SGHTA and FQGNSA. This CDR3 is CASSFRGIRSPLHF. CDR3 bases: TGTGCCAGCAGCTTCCGGGGGATAAGGTCACCCCTCCACTTT.

The chain combines TRBV9 with TRBJ2-2, with 7 positions matching TRBD1. Looked up from germline, CDR1 is SGDLS and CDR2 is YYNGEE. The CDR3 extends over 15 amino acids. Losses at the gene ends were 2 bases for V and 1 base for J; bases not matched to a gene: 2. The CDR3 is CASSVDRVNTGELFF. CDR3 sequence (DNA): TGTGCCAGCAGCGTCGACAGGGTGAACACCGGGGAGCTGTTTTTT.

V gene TRBV24-1 combines with J gene TRBJ1-2, with D possibly TRBD1 on 5 matching bases. Germline V gives CDR1 KGHDR, CDR2 SFDVKD. The CDR3 has 14 amino acids. With 4 bases removed from V and 6 bases from J, the gap between germline ends came to 14 bases. The CDR3 loop is CATSESKGYHGYTF. CDR3 nucleotide sequence: TGTGCCACCAGTGAGTCTAAGGGGTATCATGGCTACACCTTC.

V gene TRBV7-2 combines with J gene TRBJ2-2; D gene unclear. CDR1 SGHTA and CDR2 FQGNSA come from the germline V gene. V lost 2 bases and J lost 0, with 4 bases in between. This CDR3 has 14 amino acids. CDR3 amino acids: CASSLSPNTGELFF. The CDR3 DNA reads as TGTGCCAGCAGCTTATCCCCGAACACCGGGGAGCTGTTTTTT.

The rearrangement uses TRBV6-5 and TRBJ2-3; D uncertain. The CDR3 totals 13 residues. From germline, CDR1 is MNHEY and CDR2 SVGAGI. Trimming pared 0 bases from V and 3 bases from J, leaving 4 bases between. As DNA, the CDR3 is TGTGCCAGCAGTTACTCGAAGACAGATACGCAGTATTTT. It is translated as CASSYSKTDTQYF.

This rearrangement joins TRBV20-1 to TRBJ2-7; weak D call: TRBD1 (6 bases). V dropped 5 bases and J dropped 6 bases, with 11 bases sitting between them. The CDR3 is 11 amino acids. CDR1 and CDR2 from the germline V gene are DFQATT and SNEGSKA (reference sequence). DNA of the CDR3: TGCAGTGCTGGCAGGGGCGGCGAGCAGTACTTC. It yields the protein CSAGRGGEQYF.

The CDR3 region is CASSSRTGTNQPQHF. The CDR3 DNA is TGTGCCAGCAGCTCCCGGACAGGGACCAATCAGCCCCAGCATTTT. The rearrangement joins TRBV5-8 to TRBJ1-5; 8 positions match TRBD1. The CDR3 runs to 15 residues. The ends lost 3 bases at V and 3 bases at J; junction bases unmatched: 5. Germline V gives CDR1 SGHTS, CDR2 YDEGEE.

V usage is TRBV4-1 and J usage is TRBJ1-1, with D possibly being TRBD1 (6 bases). This CDR3 contains 16 residues. The germline V gene has CDR1 MGHRA and CDR2 YSYEKL. V was pared by 1 base and J by 0 bases, with 12 bases between. The CDR3 is CASSQVATGVNTEAFF. The CDR3 DNA follows: TGCGCCAGCAGCCAAGTGGCGACAGGAGTGAACACTGAAGCTTTCTTT.

This chain connects TRBV24-1 to TRBJ2-3; TRBD2 is a possible D gene (6 bases). The CDR3 sequence is 16 residues long. Germline CDR1 reads KGHDR; CDR2 reads SFDVKD. V lost 2 bases and J 7 bases, leaving 18 bases between the germline ends. The CDR3 DNA sequence: TGTGCCACCAGTGATTCGCTCCGGGACTGGGTCTATACGCAGTATTTT. Protein product: CATSDSLRDWVYTQYF.